This is a list of T cell receptor beta chains from one sample in a study of post-analysis software for immune sequencing data. Each CDR3 protein is one row after TCRdb ran MiXCR on the PCR reads. The sample holds roughly 730,000 distinct CDR3 sequences, approximately 30% seen once. The material sequenced was blood. Source of these receptors: a girl aged 10 to 17 with multiple sclerosis. Each CDR3 is given with its conserved first and last residue. A D gene is named only where the DNA matches it firmly. The size field is filled for only some rows; it gives once, few, many or a size class.

v_gene: TRBV28; abundance: -; d_gene: -; j_gene: TRBJ1-1; CDR3nt: TGTGCCAGCAGTTTATCGGCAGGGGCAGGGTGGAACACTGAAGCTTTCTTT; CDR3aa: CASSLSAGAGWNTEAFF
v_gene: TRBV9; abundance: -; d_gene: -; j_gene: TRBJ2-7; CDR3nt: TGTGCCAGCAGCGTAGGGGTCAGTTCCTACGAGCAGTACTTC; CDR3aa: CASSVGVSSYEQYF
v_gene: TRBV7-9; abundance: -; d_gene: -; j_gene: TRBJ2-1; CDR3nt: TGTGCCAGCAGCCACGGACACCCTGAGCAGTTCTTC; CDR3aa: CASSHGHPEQFF
v_gene: TRBV27; abundance: -; d_gene: -; j_gene: TRBJ2-3; CDR3nt: TGTACCAGCAGTTTAAGGCGCACAGATACGCAGTATTTT; CDR3aa: CTSSLRRTDTQYF
v_gene: TRBV10-3; abundance: -; d_gene: -; j_gene: TRBJ1-1; CDR3nt: TGTGCCGCCAACGGGAAGGTATTCACTGAAGCTTTCTTT; CDR3aa: CAANGKVFTEAFF
v_gene: TRBV6-6; abundance: few; d_gene: -; j_gene: TRBJ2-3; CDR3nt: TGTGCCAGCAGTTATGGCCACCCTAGCACAGATACGCAGTATTTT; CDR3aa: CASSYGHPSTDTQYF
v_gene: TRBV9; abundance: -; d_gene: -; j_gene: TRBJ2-1; CDR3nt: TGTGCCAGCAGCGTCAGGCTCTGGGAGCAGTTCTTC; CDR3aa: CASSVRLWEQFF
v_gene: TRBV6-6; abundance: many; d_gene: TRBD2; j_gene: TRBJ2-1; CDR3nt: TGTGCCAGCAGTCGGGTCCCTAGCGGGAGCTCCTACAATGAGCAGTTCTTC; CDR3aa: CASSRVPSGSSYNEQFF
v_gene: TRBV7-7; abundance: few; d_gene: TRBD1; j_gene: TRBJ2-5; CDR3nt: TGTGCCAGCAGCCTCAAGGGGGCACAGCAAGAGACCCAGTACTTC; CDR3aa: CASSLKGAQQETQYF
v_gene: TRBV15; abundance: few; d_gene: TRBD2; j_gene: TRBJ2-3; CDR3nt: TGTGCCACCAGCAGAGGGGGACTAGCGGTGAGCACAGATACGCAGTATTTT; CDR3aa: CATSRGGLAVSTDTQYF
v_gene: TRBV20-1; abundance: -; d_gene: -; j_gene: TRBJ2-7; CDR3nt: TGCAGTGCCCCCGACAGTCCCAAGGGCGAGCAGTACTTC; CDR3aa: CSAPDSPKGEQYF
v_gene: TRBV20-1; abundance: few; d_gene: -; j_gene: TRBJ2-1; CDR3nt: TGCAGTGCTACCAGCAGGTCCAGCTCCTACAATGAGCAGTTCTTC; CDR3aa: CSATSRSSSYNEQFF
v_gene: TRBV14; abundance: few; d_gene: TRBD1; j_gene: TRBJ2-7; CDR3nt: TGTGCCAGCAGCCAACCGGGACAGGGACATTTCGAGCAGTACTTC; CDR3aa: CASSQPGQGHFEQYF
v_gene: TRBV3-1; abundance: few; d_gene: TRBD2; j_gene: TRBJ2-5; CDR3nt: TGTGCCAGCAGCCGGGGAGGGGTTAGCGGGCTACAAGAGACCCAGTACTTC; CDR3aa: CASSRGGVSGLQETQYF
v_gene: TRBV14; abundance: -; d_gene: -; j_gene: TRBJ1-6; CDR3nt: TGTGCCAGCAGCCAGATGCTTTGGGGGGGTTCTGATTCACCCCTCCACTTT; CDR3aa: CASSQMLWGGSDSPLHF
v_gene: TRBV3-1; abundance: few; d_gene: TRBD2; j_gene: TRBJ2-1; CDR3nt: TGTGCCAGCAGCCTAGCGGGGCCAAACAATGAGCAGTTCTTC; CDR3aa: CASSLAGPNNEQFF
v_gene: TRBV11-2; abundance: -; d_gene: -; j_gene: TRBJ1-1; CDR3nt: TGTGCCAGCAGATTTATTAACACTGAAGCTTTCTTT; CDR3aa: CASRFINTEAFF
v_gene: TRBV6-5; abundance: -; d_gene: -; j_gene: TRBJ1-6; CDR3nt: TGTGCCAGCAGCTTCACGGGTTCACCCCTCCACTTT; CDR3aa: CASSFTGSPLHF
v_gene: TRBV5-1; abundance: -; d_gene: -; j_gene: TRBJ2-1; CDR3nt: TGCGCCAGCAGCACGCAGGGGTCTTACAATGAGCAGTTCTTC; CDR3aa: CASSTQGSYNEQFF
v_gene: TRBV5-1; abundance: -; d_gene: -; j_gene: TRBJ1-3; CDR3nt: TGCGCCAGCAGCCCAGGGACGGATGGAAACACCATATATTTT; CDR3aa: CASSPGTDGNTIYF
v_gene: TRBV9; abundance: few; d_gene: -; j_gene: TRBJ2-7; CDR3nt: TGTGCCAGCAGCGTAGGAGCGGACCCAAGCTCCTACGAGCAGTACTTC; CDR3aa: CASSVGADPSSYEQYF
v_gene: TRBV20-1; abundance: -; d_gene: TRBD1; j_gene: TRBJ2-5; CDR3nt: TGCACCGGGACAGGGGACTTCCAAGAGACCCAGTACTTC; CDR3aa: CTGTGDFQETQYF
v_gene: TRBV7-8; abundance: -; d_gene: TRBD2; j_gene: TRBJ2-1; CDR3nt: TGTGCCAGCAGCCCCGGACTAGCGTCCTACAATGAGCAGTTCTTC; CDR3aa: CASSPGLASYNEQFF
v_gene: TRBV20-1; abundance: few; d_gene: -; j_gene: TRBJ1-5; CDR3nt: TGCAGTGCTAGGTTTGGGAATAGCAATCAGCCCCAGCATTTT; CDR3aa: CSARFGNSNQPQHF
v_gene: TRBV29-1; abundance: -; d_gene: -; j_gene: TRBJ2-1; CDR3nt: TGCAGCGTTGACCCCAGGTACAATGAGCAGTTCTTC; CDR3aa: CSVDPRYNEQFF
v_gene: TRBV2; abundance: -; d_gene: TRBD1; j_gene: TRBJ2-5; CDR3nt: TGTGCCAGTCCATGGACAGGGGGGCAAGAGACCCAGTACTTC; CDR3aa: CASPWTGGQETQYF
v_gene: TRBV11-2; abundance: -; d_gene: -; j_gene: TRBJ2-1; CDR3nt: TGTGCCAGCAGCTCCCCGGCCGCCTCCTACAATGAGCAGTTCTTC; CDR3aa: CASSSPAASYNEQFF
v_gene: TRBV25-1; abundance: -; d_gene: -; j_gene: TRBJ2-5; CDR3nt: TGTGCCAGCAGTGAACTTTTGGTCAGCCAAGAGACCCAGTACTTC; CDR3aa: CASSELLVSQETQYF
v_gene: TRBV3-1; abundance: few; d_gene: -; j_gene: TRBJ2-1; CDR3nt: TGTGCCAGCAGCCGCGCGGGTCACAATGAGCAGTTCTTC; CDR3aa: CASSRAGHNEQFF
v_gene: TRBV25-1; abundance: -; d_gene: TRBD2; j_gene: TRBJ2-1; CDR3nt: TGTGCCAGCAGTGAAATTCGGGGGGGTTCGTCCTACAATCAGCAGTTCTTC; CDR3aa: CASSEIRGGSSYNQQFF
v_gene: TRBV10-3; abundance: -; d_gene: -; j_gene: TRBJ2-7; CDR3nt: TGTGCCATCAGGGGACGGGGGGCGCTTGAGCAGTACTTC; CDR3aa: CAIRGRGALEQYF
v_gene: TRBV14; abundance: few; d_gene: -; j_gene: TRBJ2-1; CDR3nt: TGTGCCAGCAGCTCTCGGGACAACTACAATGAGCAGTTCTTC; CDR3aa: CASSSRDNYNEQFF